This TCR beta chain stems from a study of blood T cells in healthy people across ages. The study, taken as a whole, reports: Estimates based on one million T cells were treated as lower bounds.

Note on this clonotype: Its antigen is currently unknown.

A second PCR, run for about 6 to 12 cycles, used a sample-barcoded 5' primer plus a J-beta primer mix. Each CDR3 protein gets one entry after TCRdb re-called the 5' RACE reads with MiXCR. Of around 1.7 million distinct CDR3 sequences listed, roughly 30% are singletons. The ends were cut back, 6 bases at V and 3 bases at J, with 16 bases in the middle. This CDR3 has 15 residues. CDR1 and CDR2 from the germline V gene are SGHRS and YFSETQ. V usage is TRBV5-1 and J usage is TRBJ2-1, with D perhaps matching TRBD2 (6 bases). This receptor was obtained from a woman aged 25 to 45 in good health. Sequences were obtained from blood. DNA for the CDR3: TGCGCCAGCATACGGACTGGCGGGGTCTACAATGAGCAGTTCTTC. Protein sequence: CASIRTGGVYNEQFF. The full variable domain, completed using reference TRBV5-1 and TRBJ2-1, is KAGVTQTPRYLIKTRGQQVTLSCSPISGHRSVSWYQQTPGQGLQFLFEYFSETQRNKGNFPGRFSGRQFSNSRSEMNVSTLELGDSALYLCASIRTGGVYNEQFFGPGTRLTVL.